This T cell receptor (beta chain) emerged from a study of spatial heterogeneity in lung cancer. Study-wide results and caveats: Ubiquitous expanded tumor TCRs were seen in blood more at resection than at follow-up.

As regards this clonotype: As yet, its antigen is unknown.

The germline gives CDR1 SNHLY, CDR2 FYNNEI. J was trimmed by 3 bases and V by 8 bases; bases with no gene match: 6. The CDR3 contains 14 residues. TCRdb independently ran MiXCR on the 5' RACE reads; one entry per CDR3 protein. The table lists 51,000 or so distinct CDR3 sequences, roughly 7.4% of them singletons. Time point reported: blood at routine non-recurrence follow-up after resection. Unsorted whole RNA from tumor, nontumor lung or frozen PBMC underwent sequencing. This specimen was PBMCs, taken at follow-up. This TCR was recovered from a female donor with early-stage non-small cell lung cancer. The chain is built from TRBV2 and TRBJ1-5; TRBD1 aligns across 8 bases. The CDR3 coding sequence is TGTGCCAGCCAGGGACAGGAAAACAATCAGCCCCAGCATTTT. As protein: CASQGQENNQPQHF.